Given below is one TCR beta chain in context. This clone appeared a single time. There is no known antigen for this receptor. Base qualities are not provided; no much larger clone lies one nucleotide away. The CDR3 regions of human TCRbeta chains were analyzed by immunosequencing. As for the authors' bioinformatics: Repertoire TCRs were matched against a reference library of SARS-CoV-2-specific TCRs generated with the MIRA antigen-specificity platform. Breadth was defined as the fraction of unique TCRs that were SARS-CoV-2-associated. Depth was defined as the fraction of total T cells that were SARS-CoV-2-associated. Using the MIRA data, each spike-specific TCR was assigned both to the spike region to which the TCR was reactive and to a CD4 or CD8 class. Log10-transformed breadth and depth values were compared by one-way ANOVA with Sidak's multiple comparisons tests. Drawn from immuneACCESS, this table holds only the in-frame rearrangements with V and J called that TCRdb kept. Clones are partly lost; checked studies trace under half to an unresolved V gene and leave the rest unexplained. V and J calls and clone size are given by that table; D and trimming were obtained from the DNA. The sample table lists about 150,000 clones, over 75% of them with a count of one. The top ten hold approximately 1.8% of the sample.

Counted from cysteine to phenylalanine, this CDR3 has 13 amino acids. The retained sequence is limited to the CDR3, 39 bases, with the frame set at the first base. The germline V gene (reference sequence) supplies CDR1 SEHNR and CDR2 FQNEAQ. Compared with germline, V lacks 5 bases and J lacks 10 bases; bases without a gene match: 10. The label giving this sample's time point can be read as: baseline before first vaccination. Vaccinee samples came from UK trials COV001 and COV002, including a single-blind randomized controlled phase 2/3 trial of AZD1222 (ChAdOx1 nCoV-19) in healthy adults. For TCRbeta chain sequencing, PBMC samples from trial participants were taken at day 0 and at day 28 after the second dose. These data belong to a study of T cell responses to AZD1222 COVID-19 vaccine (dated by TCRdb to the early 2020s). Concerning the study at large: Because spike-specific TCR depth and breadth did not differ between the two schedules, AZD1222 recipients who got a second dose at roughly 4 weeks were pooled with those who got a second dose at roughly 12 weeks. TCR sequencing was performed for 230 to 250 trial participants, of whom some 200 were given two doses of AZD1222 and 26 were given two doses of MenACWY control vaccine. Trial participants were enrolled into age subgroups of 18-55, 56-69 and 70-plus years, which contained about 150, 28 and 57 TCR-sequenced participants, respectively. The full study reports these points: Because no day 14 peak-response samples were available, the repertoires could be characterized only after the peak T cell response. Only six AZD1222 recipients were SARS-CoV-2 seropositive at baseline, limiting conclusions about previously exposed vaccinees. The 56-69-year group was small, and its depth increase did not reach significance, likely because of low power. Epitopes outside the regions mutated in the B.1.351 and B.1.1.7 variants were reportedly recognized by nearly half of the unique spike-specific TCRs. Vaccine-associated CD4 TCRs spanned the whole spike protein, with dominant responses in regions 160-218 and 743-854. Participants were mostly white British, with more females than males. The authors suggested clonal diversity may have been underestimated. After two AZD1222 doses, spike-specific TCR breadth and depth were significantly higher than at day 0 and than in MenACWY recipients.

The clonotype was recovered from an adult in good health. The chain uses TRBV7-9 and TRBJ1-1; TRBD1 aligns with 7 central bases. Sequencing used peripheral blood, obtained on day 0 of AZD1222 vaccination. Read as DNA, the sequence is TGTGCCAGCAGCCCCGACAGGGCTGGCGGAGCTTTCTTT. Its protein reads: CASSPDRAGGAFF. Supplemented by the reference TRBV7-9 and TRBJ1-1 proteins around the CDR3, the complete variable domain is DTGVSQNPRHKITKRGQNVTFRCDPISEHNRLYWYRQTLGQGPEFLTYFQNEAQLEKSRLLSDRFSAERPKGSFSTLEIQRTEQGDSAMYLCASSPDRAGGAFFGQGTRLTVV.